What follows is one T cell receptor beta chain and its context. The data belong to a study of blood T cell repertoires in COVID-19. The CDR3 consists of 13 residues. Germline values: CDR1 MNHEY, CDR2 SVGAGI. The V and J ends lost 9 bases and 5 bases respectively, with 16 bases between them. Method: immunoSEQ multiplex PCR; TCRdb's copy keeps in-frame clones and lacks some. This table has approximately 220,000 clones, approximately 86% appearing once. This receptor was obtained from a woman aged 25 to 39 who had been exposed to COVID-19. This chain connects TRBV6-5 to TRBJ1-2; no reliable D call. The sample was PBMCs or T cells enriched from blood (not recorded which). The chain's CDR3 is CASKESLGYGYTF. As DNA, the CDR3 is TGTGCCAGTAAGGAGAGCCTTGGGTATGGCTACACCTTC.